The sequence of this TCR beta chain was determined in a study of T cells after posttransplantation cyclophosphamide. The related graft donor's blood sample was taken on the day of bone marrow donation. A remark on this clone: The antigen is not known.

The repertoire was sequenced with immunoSEQ multiplex PCR; TCRdb's copy has only in-frame clones and lacks some. The table records tens of thousands of clones, 90% to 95% of them present only once. The germline gives CDR1 LNHDA, CDR2 SQIVND (reference sequence). Trimming removed 6 bases from V and 5 bases from J, with 13 bases in between. The CDR3 sequence is 13 residues long. Regarding the study as a whole: Skin or GI-infiltrating T cells shared few TRB sequences with blood. Donor CD8+ memory clones often dominated recipient blood repertoires at later times. Recipient CMV seropositivity and CMV reactivation strongly tracked TRB clonality.

This sequence was found in a woman aged 25 to 39 in good health and a related stem cell transplant donor. Sequencing was performed on PBMCs. The chain combines TRBV19 with TRBJ2-5; possible D gene TRBD1, 6 bases. CDR3 in amino acids: CASRDSFTETQYF. For the CDR3, the DNA is TGTGCCAGTAGGGACAGCTTTACGGAGACCCAGTACTTC.